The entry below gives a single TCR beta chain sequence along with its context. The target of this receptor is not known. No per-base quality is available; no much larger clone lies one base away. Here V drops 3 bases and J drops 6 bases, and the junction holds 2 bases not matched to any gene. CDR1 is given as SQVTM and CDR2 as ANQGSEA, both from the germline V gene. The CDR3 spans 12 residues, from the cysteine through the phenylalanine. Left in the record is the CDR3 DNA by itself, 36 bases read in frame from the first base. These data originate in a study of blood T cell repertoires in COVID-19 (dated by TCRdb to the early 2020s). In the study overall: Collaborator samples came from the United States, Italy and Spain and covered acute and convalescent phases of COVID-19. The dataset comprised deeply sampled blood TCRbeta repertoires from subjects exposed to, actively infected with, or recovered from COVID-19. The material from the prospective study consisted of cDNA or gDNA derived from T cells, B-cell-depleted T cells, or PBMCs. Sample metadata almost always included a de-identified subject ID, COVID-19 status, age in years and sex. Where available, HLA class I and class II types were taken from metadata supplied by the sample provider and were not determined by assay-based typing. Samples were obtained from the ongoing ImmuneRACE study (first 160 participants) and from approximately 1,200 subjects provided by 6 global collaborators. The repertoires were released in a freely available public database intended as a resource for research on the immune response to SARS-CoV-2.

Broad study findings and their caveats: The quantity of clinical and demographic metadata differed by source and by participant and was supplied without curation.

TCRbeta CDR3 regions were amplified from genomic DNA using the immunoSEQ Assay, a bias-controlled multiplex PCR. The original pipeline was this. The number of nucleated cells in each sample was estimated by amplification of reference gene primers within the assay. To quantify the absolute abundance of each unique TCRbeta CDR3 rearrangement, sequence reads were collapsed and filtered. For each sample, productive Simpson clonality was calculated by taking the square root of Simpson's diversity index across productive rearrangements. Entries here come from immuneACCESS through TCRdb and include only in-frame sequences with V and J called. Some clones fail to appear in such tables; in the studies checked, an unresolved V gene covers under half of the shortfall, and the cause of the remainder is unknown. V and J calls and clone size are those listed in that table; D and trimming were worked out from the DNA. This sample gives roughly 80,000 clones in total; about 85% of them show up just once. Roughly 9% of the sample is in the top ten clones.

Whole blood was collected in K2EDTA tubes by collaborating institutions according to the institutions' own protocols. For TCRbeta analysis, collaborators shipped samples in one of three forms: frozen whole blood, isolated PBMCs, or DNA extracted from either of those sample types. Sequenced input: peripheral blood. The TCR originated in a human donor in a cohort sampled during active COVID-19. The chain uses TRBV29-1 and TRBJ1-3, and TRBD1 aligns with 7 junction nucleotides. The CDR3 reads CSVEGTANTIYF. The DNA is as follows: TGCAGCGTTGAGGGGACAGCAAACACCATATATTTT.